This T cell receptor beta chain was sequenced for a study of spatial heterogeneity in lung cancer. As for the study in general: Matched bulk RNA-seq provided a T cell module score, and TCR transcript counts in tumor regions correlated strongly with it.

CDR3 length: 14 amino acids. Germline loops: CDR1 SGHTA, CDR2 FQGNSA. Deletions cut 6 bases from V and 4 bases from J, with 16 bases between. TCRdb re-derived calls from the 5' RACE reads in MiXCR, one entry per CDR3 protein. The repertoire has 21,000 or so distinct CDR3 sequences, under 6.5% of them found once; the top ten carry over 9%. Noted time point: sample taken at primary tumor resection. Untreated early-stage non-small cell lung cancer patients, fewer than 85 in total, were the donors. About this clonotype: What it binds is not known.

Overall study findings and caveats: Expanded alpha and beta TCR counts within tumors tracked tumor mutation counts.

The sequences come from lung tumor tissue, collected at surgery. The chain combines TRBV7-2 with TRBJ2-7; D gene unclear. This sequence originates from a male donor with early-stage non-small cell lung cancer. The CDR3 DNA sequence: TGTGCCAGCAGGTTCAATCGGGCCCAGTACGAGCAGTACTTC. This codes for CASRFNRAQYEQYF.